Following are 24 T cell receptor beta chains from one sample sequenced in a study of shared clonotypes between healthy human individuals. Only in-frame clones appear in the TCRdb table, and some are missing; sequencing was by immunoSEQ multiplex PCR. Altogether 550,000 to 850,000 clones are present, just under 75% being singletons, with the ten largest covering around 1.8%. Sequences were obtained from memory CD4+ T cells sorted from blood. As for subset: CD45RA-negative fraction. The receptors were sampled from a woman younger than 45 in good health.

The chain recombines TRBV27 with TRBJ1-1; 10 bases are shared with TRBD1. Per germline, CDR1 MNHEY and CDR2 SMNVEV (reference sequence). There are 14 residues in the CDR3. The J segment lost 4 bases and the V segment lost 8 bases, leaving 7 bases of the junction unmatched. This CDR3 reads CASGRDRGRTEAFF. The CDR3 DNA follows: TGTGCCAGCGGGCGGGACAGGGGACGCACTGAAGCTTTCTTT.

The chain is built from TRBV9 and TRBJ1-2; TRBD1 agrees at 7 bases. V shed 6 bases, J shed 1 base, and the junction held 15 bases outside the gene matches. The CDR3 loop spans 17 amino acids. Germline lookup yields CDR1 SGDLS and CDR2 YYNGEE. CDR3 nucleotide sequence: TGTGCCAGCACCCCAAGATCCGGAACAGGGGATAACTATGGCTACACCTTC. This encodes CASTPRSGTGDNYGYTF.

A word on this clone: A much larger clone lies one base from this, so it may be a read error. This sample also contains other DNA sequences that code for the same CDR3. The chain has TRBV4-1 and TRBJ1-5, with D unresolved. The CDR3 contains 14 residues. The germline V gene has CDR1 MGHRA and CDR2 YSYEKL. The DNA of the CDR3 is TGCGCCAGCAGCCAAGATCAGAGCAATCAGCCTCAGCATTTT. Residues: CASSQDQSNQPQHF.

The chain has TRBV7-8 and TRBJ2-3; D gene uncertain. This CDR3 comprises 18 residues. V dropped 4 bases and J dropped 1 base, with 21 bases sitting between them. Per the germline V gene, CDR1 is SGHVS and CDR2 is FQNEAQ. In DNA, the CDR3 is TGTGCCAGCAGCTCAATGGTCTCCCGACCTAGGGGCACAGATACGCAGTATTTT. Amino acid sequence: CASSSMVSRPRGTDTQYF.

The chain has TRBV19 and TRBJ1-1; the D gene is possibly TRBD1 (6 bases). Trimming shortened V by 1 base and J by 6 bases, and 15 bases separated the two germline ends. The CDR3 covers 15 residues. CDR1 is LNHDA, CDR2 SQIVND, per germline (reference sequence). The CDR3 bases are TGTGCCAGTAGTATAGCGGGACAAGTATCGGCTGAAGCTTTCTTT. Protein sequence: CASSIAGQVSAEAFF.

This clone was observed once. The chain joins TRBV27 to TRBJ2-7; 14 nucleotides agree with TRBD2. The CDR3 runs 15 residues. After removal of 5 bases from V and 7 bases from J, the junction contained 7 bases not matched to a gene. The germline gives CDR1 MNHEY, CDR2 SMNVEV (reference sequence). The CDR3 sequence is CASSLRLAGGKEQYF. The CDR3 DNA is TGTGCCAGCAGTCTACGACTAGCGGGAGGGAAAGAGCAGTACTTC.

The genes are TRBV5-4 and TRBJ2-7; the match to TRBD2 covers 10 bases. Germline values: CDR1 SGHNT, CDR2 YYREEE (reference sequence). V dropped 2 bases and J dropped 7; count of bases not matched to a gene: 12. The CDR3 contains 16 residues. CDR3 in amino acids: CASSFPPDSGRFEQYF. The CDR3 DNA follows: TGTGCCAGCAGCTTTCCGCCGGATAGCGGGAGGTTTGAGCAGTACTTC.

The chain links TRBV27 to TRBJ1-5; tentatively, D is TRBD1 (6 bases). CDR3 length: 16 residues. Germline CDR1 MNHEY, CDR2 SMNVEV (reference sequence). Trimming removed 8 bases at V and 2 bases at J, with 19 bases between. The CDR3 DNA is TGTGCCAGCTACCTGGGACACATCAACGGCAATCAGCCCCAGCATTTT. This sequence encodes CASYLGHINGNQPQHF.

The gene calls are TRBV15 and TRBJ2-6; no definite D call. Trimming took off 0 bases at V and 0 bases at J, with 6 bases between the two ends. The CDR3 runs 16 residues. CDR1 is LNHNV, CDR2 YYDKDF, per germline (reference sequence). The CDR3 DNA reads TGTGCCACCAGCAGAGACAGGATCTCTGGGGCCAACGTCCTGACTTTC. Translating gives CATSRDRISGANVLTF.

The V and J genes are TRBV5-4 and TRBJ1-2; 7 nucleotides agree with TRBD1. With V trimmed by 4 bases and J by 3 bases, 3 bases remained unmatched. Germline V CDR1 and CDR2: SGHNT, YYREEE (reference sequence). The length of the CDR3 is 13 residues. This CDR3 reads CASSTDRDYGYTF. CDR3 sequence (DNA): TGTGCCAGCAGCACCGACAGGGACTATGGCTACACCTTC.

This chain uses TRBV11-2 with TRBJ2-7, with 11 nucleotides matching TRBD2. Germline assignment: CDR1 SGHAT and CDR2 FQNNGV. The CDR3 covers 15 residues. Unmatched junction bases numbered 5, after V lost 5 bases and J lost 2 bases. The CDR3 coding sequence is TGTGCCAGCAGCCAGATAGCGGGAGGGCCCTACGAGCAGTACTTC. This codes for CASSQIAGGPYEQYF.

In its sample, this clone was seen many times. The chain is built from TRBV25-1 and TRBJ2-5; 8 bases match TRBD1. CDR1 MGHDK and CDR2 SYGVNS come from the germline V gene. The CDR3 has 15 amino acids. The J segment lost 0 bases and the V segment lost 8 bases, leaving 8 bases of the junction unmatched. In DNA form, the CDR3 reads TGTGCCAGCGTCGGGGCAGGGGGCCACCAAGAGACCCAGTACTTC. Amino acid sequence: CASVGAGGHQETQYF.

The V call is TRBV7-2, the J call TRBJ2-2; tentatively, D is TRBD1 (6 bases). The CDR3 runs to 15 residues. Per the germline V gene, CDR1 is SGHTA and CDR2 is FQGNSA. Between the trimmed V and J ends, which lost 6 bases and 4 bases, there was a span of 15 bases. CDR3 nucleotide sequence: TGTGCCAGCAGTCCTGACAGGCTCTCCACCGGGGAGCTGTTTTTT. This encodes CASSPDRLSTGELFF.

The CDR3 nucleotides read TGCGCCAGCAGCGGAGGACCGGGTGAGCAAGAGACCCAGTACTTC. It encodes CASSGGPGEQETQYF. The chain is built from TRBV10-1 and TRBJ2-5; the D gene is possibly TRBD2 (5 bases). Germline-derived CDR1 and CDR2 are WNHNN and SYGVQD (reference sequence). This CDR3 has 15 residues. Trimming removed 6 bases from V and 2 bases from J, with 16 bases in between.

The V call is TRBV19, the J call TRBJ1-1; the match to TRBD1 covers 10 bases. Germline V gene data show CDR1 as LNHDA and CDR2 as SQIVND (reference sequence). The CDR3 covers 12 residues. Trimming removed 7 bases from V and 7 bases from J; junction bases left unmatched: 3. CDR3 residues: CASKDRGVEAFF. In DNA, the CDR3 is TGTGCCAGTAAGGACAGGGGGGTTGAAGCTTTCTTT.

The chain combines TRBV5-4 with TRBJ1-2, with D hard to call. Trimming removed 3 bases from V and 4 bases from J, with 13 bases in between. The CDR3 runs to 14 residues. The germline V gene encodes CDR1 SGHNT and CDR2 YYREEE (reference sequence). CDR3 protein: CASSSRTDPYGYTF. The CDR3 bases are TGTGCCAGCAGCTCGCGCACAGACCCCTATGGCTACACCTTC.

The chain is built from TRBV5-4 and TRBJ2-3; TRBD2 matches at 7 bases. The CDR3 spans 17 residues. The V segment lost 3 bases and the J segment 0 bases; nucleotides outside the gene matches: 10. In germline, CDR1 is SGHNT, CDR2 YYREEE (reference sequence). In DNA form, the CDR3 reads TGTGCCAGCAGCTCGGCGGGAGCGGTAGCTAGCACAGATACGCAGTATTTT. This codes for CASSSAGAVASTDTQYF.

CDR3 in DNA: TGTGCCAGCAGATGGGGAATCACCGGGGAGCTGTTTTTT. Amino acids: CASRWGITGELFF. The chain recombines TRBV7-9 with TRBJ2-2; D not resolved. Between the trimmed V and J ends, which lost 6 bases and 4 bases, there was a span of 9 bases. CDR1 and CDR2 (germline): SEHNR, FQNEAQ (reference sequence). The CDR3 has 13 residues.

The chain has TRBV6-5 and TRBJ2-7; D may match TRBD1 or TRBD2 (6 bases each). This CDR3 region has 16 residues. Germline loops: CDR1 MNHEY, CDR2 SVGAGI. Trimming pared 2 bases from V and 1 base from J, leaving 15 bases between. The CDR3 DNA reads as TGTGCCAGCAGTTACGGATCCGGGGGCCATTCCTACGAGCAGTACTTC. Translation: CASSYGSGGHSYEQYF.

This sequence joins TRBV27 and TRBJ1-4; 8 bases map to TRBD1. CDR3 length: 16 amino acids. V shed 6 bases and J 0 bases; nucleotides not matched to a gene: 6. Germline CDR1 is MNHEY and CDR2 is SMNVEV (reference sequence). CDR3 sequence reads: CASRLNRGATNEKLFF. The CDR3 DNA reads TGTGCCAGCAGGTTAAACAGGGGGGCAACTAATGAAAAACTGTTTTTT.

The CDR3 bases are TGCAGTGCTAGTCAATTCTACGAGCAGTACTTC. It codes for CSASQFYEQYF. This chain connects TRBV20-1 to TRBJ2-7; D is unresolved. The length of the CDR3 is 11 residues. Trimming shortened V by 3 bases and J by 3 bases, and 6 bases separated the two germline ends. Germline-derived CDR1 and CDR2 are DFQATT and SNEGSKA (reference sequence).

This chain links TRBV7-2 with TRBJ2-3; no definite D call. The V and J ends lost 5 bases and 5 bases respectively, with 11 bases between them. The germline CDR1 and CDR2 sequences are SGHTA and FQGNSA. This CDR3 comprises 13 residues. In nucleotides, the CDR3 is TGTGCCAGCAGCCTGTTTGGGGAAGATACGCAGTATTTT. It yields the protein CASSLFGEDTQYF.

The chain links TRBV2 to TRBJ2-4; TRBD2 is a possible D gene (7 bases). The CDR3 length is 17 residues. Germline CDR1 is SNHLY and CDR2 is FYNNEI. V dropped 6 bases and J dropped 1 base, with 19 bases sitting between them. The CDR3 DNA sequence: TGTGCCAGCAGGCACAGGGCTAGCGGTGGTGCCAAAAACATTCAGTACTTC. This sequence encodes CASRHRASGGAKNIQYF.

The V and J genes are TRBV11-2 and TRBJ1-4, with 9 bases fitting TRBD1. Germline assignment: CDR1 SGHAT and CDR2 FQNNGV. The CDR3 has 12 residues. With V trimmed by 5 bases and J by 14 bases, 6 bases remained unmatched. Here the CDR3 reads CASSPGTGTLFF. CDR3 coding DNA: TGTGCCAGCAGCCCGGGGACAGGGACTCTGTTTTTT.